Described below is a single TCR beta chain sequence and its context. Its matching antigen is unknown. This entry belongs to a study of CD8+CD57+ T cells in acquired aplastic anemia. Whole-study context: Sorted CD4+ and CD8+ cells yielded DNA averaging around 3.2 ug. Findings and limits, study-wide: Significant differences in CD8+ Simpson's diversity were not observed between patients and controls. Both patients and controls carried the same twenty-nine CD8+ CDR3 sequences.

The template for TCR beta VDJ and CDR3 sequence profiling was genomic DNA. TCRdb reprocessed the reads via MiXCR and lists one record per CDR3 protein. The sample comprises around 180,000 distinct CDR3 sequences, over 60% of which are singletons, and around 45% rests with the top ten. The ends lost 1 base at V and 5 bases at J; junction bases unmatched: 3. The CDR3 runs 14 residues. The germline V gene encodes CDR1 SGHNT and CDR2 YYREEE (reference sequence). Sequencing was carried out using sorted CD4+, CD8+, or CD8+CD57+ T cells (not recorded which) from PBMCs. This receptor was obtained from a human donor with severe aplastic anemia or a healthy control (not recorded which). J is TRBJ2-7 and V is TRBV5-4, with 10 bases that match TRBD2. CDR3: CASSLLLAGDEQYF. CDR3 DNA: TGTGCCAGCAGCTTGTTGCTAGCGGGGGACGAGCAGTACTTC.